This T cell receptor beta chain was sequenced in a study of identical twins. Study results and caveats: An excess of low generation probability was shown by twin-shared out-of-frame alpha sequences.

This clonotype has ten or more counts. The antigen remains undetermined. V shed 0 bases and J shed 3 bases, with 12 bases lying between them. Germline assignment: CDR1 SGHKS and CDR2 YYEKEE (reference sequence). This CDR3 has 15 residues. TCRdb re-derived calls from the 5' RACE reads in MiXCR, one entry per CDR3 protein. Among fewer than 250,000 distinct CDR3 sequences listed, around a tenth were seen once. The J gene is TRBJ1-1, the V gene TRBV5-5, with D possibly matching TRBD1 (5 bases). Sample: memory (CD45RO+) T cells sorted from blood. The receptor comes from a young woman in good health. CDR3 nucleotides: TGTGCCAGCAGCTTGGACCCGGGGGGGTACACTGAAGCTTTCTTT. This sequence encodes CASSLDPGGYTEAFF.